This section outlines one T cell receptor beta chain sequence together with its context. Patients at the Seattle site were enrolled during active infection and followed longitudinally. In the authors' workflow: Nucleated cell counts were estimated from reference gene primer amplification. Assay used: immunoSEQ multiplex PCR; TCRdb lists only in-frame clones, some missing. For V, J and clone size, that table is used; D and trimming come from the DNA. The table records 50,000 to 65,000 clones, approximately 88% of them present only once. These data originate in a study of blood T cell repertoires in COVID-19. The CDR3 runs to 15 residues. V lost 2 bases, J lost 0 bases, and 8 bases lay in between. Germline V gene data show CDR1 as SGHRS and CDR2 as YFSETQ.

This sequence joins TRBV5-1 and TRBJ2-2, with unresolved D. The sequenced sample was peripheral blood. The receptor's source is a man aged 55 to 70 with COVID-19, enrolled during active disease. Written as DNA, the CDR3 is TGCGCCAGCAGCTTTCAGTCTCCGAACACCGGGGAGCTGTTTTTT. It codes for CASSFQSPNTGELFF.